The T cell receptor beta chain described here comes from a study of cytomegalovirus exposure and HLA in healthy donors (TCRdb year 2017). Study-level background: According to an earlier analysis of 587 of the donors, some 180 million T cells yielded 95 million to 140 million unique TCR beta sequences and approximately 300 Gb of sequence data. A separate validation cohort of more than 100 different subjects was used in addition to the roughly 670-subject first cohort. The number of typed donors differed by locus: about 620-640 for A, B, C, DRB1 and DQB1; roughly 510 for DQA1; 606 for DPA1; and roughly 490 for DPB1. Among the roughly 390 genotyped donors, more than 70% belonged to the genetic ancestry cluster associated with self-reported Caucasian donors. Donor age, sex, ethnicity and CMV serostatus were collected together with the repertoire data. An early release that covered about 600 HLA-typed donors contained approximately 320 gigabases of sequencing data and roughly 84 million unique TCR sequences. In a later analysis, previously published TCR beta repertoires from 666 donors were re-analyzed and high-resolution HLA genotyping was added so that TCR occurrence patterns could be studied. High-throughput TCR immunosequencing, statistical association of individual TCRs with disease status, and machine learning were combined to predict cytomegalovirus infection status. An earlier analysis of nearly 600 of the donors applied high-throughput TCR beta sequencing to assess whether each TCR beta V gene segment acted as functional or pseudogenic. Using immunosequencing, the study profiled T cell repertoires from around 670 subjects and related those repertoires to cytomegalovirus serostatus. The study aimed to test whether cataloging public T cell receptors could reveal signatures of past pathogen exposure. Rather than using new phenotypic data, the later analysis identified candidate immune exposures from TCR beta sequences and from how often those sequences occurred across donors. A later genetic analysis used genome-wide SNP genotypes for about three fifths of the 666 donors, treating that subset as a discovery cohort. Every discovery cohort repertoire had been produced on one sequencing platform. HLA typing covered class I and class II loci at four-digit resolution. About 5 DR-DQ haplotypes were handled as single units for association and clustering, since linkage in the cohort was strong. Among about 370 genotyped donors of the cohort, an average of approximately 220,000 unique TCR beta nucleotide sequences was sequenced per donor, of which about 18% were non-productive.

The method was the immunoSEQ multiplex PCR assay. For the multiplex PCR, a mixture combining 60 forward primers for TCR Vbeta segments and 13 reverse primers for TCR Jbeta segments was used. The CDR3 region of rearranged TCR beta genes was amplified from genomic DNA by a multiplex PCR assay. The amplified TCR beta libraries were sequenced on the Illumina HiSeq System as 87-base-pair reads. Per the authors' processing: In a later analysis, some 80 million unique TCR beta chains were counted across the 650 to 700 repertoires, and approximately 9.9 million of these chains were shared by at least two donors. Raw reads were error-corrected and collapsed into unique sequences by a nearest-neighbor algorithm in which closely related sequences were merged to remove PCR and sequencing errors. Alignment of CDR3 sequences to IMGT reference sequences was used to assign V, D and J gene segments. For a sequence to be retained, a match of at least six nucleotides was required to both a V gene segment and a J gene segment. A rearrangement counted as productive if the CDR3 had no stop codons and remained in frame with V and J, and every other rearrangement counted as non-productive. CDR3 was defined according to IMGT convention as the region running from the second conserved V-encoded cysteine to the conserved J-encoded phenylalanine. Sequences without an unambiguous match to a single V gene segment were excluded from the earlier analysis of several hundred of the donors. In an earlier analysis of some 590 of the donors, a V segment was called functional when productive rearrangements were above 56.7%, and segregating when the standard deviation between donors exceeded 5%. A statistical classification framework was developed to diagnose cytomegalovirus status using the catalog of TCR beta chain sequences. In a later analysis, V and J genes were assigned by comparing TCR nucleotide sequences against IMGT/GENE-DB human TR gene sequences. Using the TCRdist pipeline, a later analysis assigned CDR3 sequences along with most-parsimonious VDJ recombination scenarios. In a later analysis, each TCR beta chain was defined by its CDR3 amino acid sequence together with its V-gene family, and reads lacking a unique V-gene family were excluded. To address suspected cross-contamination and a sequencing artifact, a later analysis removed a few hundred highly shared, low-generation-probability nucleotide sequences. For each public chain, a later analysis derived a clonal expansion index from normalized ranks of inferred template counts within each repertoire. In a later analysis, generation probabilities were computed using a VDJ recombination model fitted to out-of-frame rearrangements, and the results were checked against IGoR. A later analysis scored TCR-TCR, TCR-HLA and TCR-CMV co-occurrence with hypergeometric tests, applying a repertoire-size bias correction to TCR pairs. In a later analysis, false discovery rates were estimated by permuting HLA or CMV assignments 20 times. In a later analysis, co-occurring TCRs were grouped with DBSCAN, and TCRdist sequence similarity was added when clustering was performed within HLA-allele-positive subsets. Repertoires with fewer than 30,000 or more than 120,000 public chains, plus five repertoires with anomalous nucleotide sharing, were excluded from co-occurrence clustering. TCRdb limited this immuneACCESS table to in-frame rearrangements with V and J called. A share of clones is missing; checked studies link under half to unresolved V genes, and the rest is unexplained. Clonal size and the V and J genes are those of that table, whereas D and trimming came from the DNA. Present in this sample are over 100,000 clones, about 87% of which were seen just once. Of the sample, 4% to 6.5% falls within the top ten clones.

Regarding this clone: No antigen is known for it. No base-level quality is on record; no much larger clone is a single base apart.

What the authors observed across the whole study: According to a later analysis, TCR association rates differed among HLA loci, with DRB1 alleles showing the most associated TCRs and HLA-C alleles showing the fewest. Linkage disequilibrium might explain the correlated functional status among segregating V segments, but an unknown experimental factor could not be ruled out. The sequencing pipeline was judged likely to have produced a cluster of highly shared sequence variants as a technical artifact. When HLA alleles, especially DR and DQ, strongly co-occurred, TCR associations were difficult to assign to individual alleles. Because counts were too low, more than 15 rarely observed V segments, including chromosome 9 orphons, were excluded from the earlier analysis of fewer than 650 of the donors. In an earlier analysis of approximately 590 of the donors, most TCR beta V segments appeared in productive rearrangements about 87% or about 30% of the time, broadly matching IMGT annotations. A later analysis found that most CMV-associated TCR beta chains appeared HLA-restricted, with HLA associations seemingly driven largely by CMV exposure. A further reported finding was that TCR beta sequences accurately predicted the HLA-A and HLA-B alleles for most subjects in the first cohort. A later analysis reported that several top co-occurrence clusters appeared linked to parvovirus B19, influenza, CMV and Epstein-Barr virus. HLA typing was unavailable for some donors at each locus, so association tests used only the typed subset. In vitro tests confirmed that a few of the cytomegalovirus-associated TCR beta chains recognize cytomegalovirus antigens. Some IMGT-functional V segments, including TRBV6-2 and TRBV6-3, could not be distinguished by the 87-base-pair reads and were therefore excluded. A total of 164 TCR beta chains were listed by the study as associated with cytomegalovirus. Only TCR beta chains were sequenced in this cohort, and the absence of alpha or paired-chain data limited detectable features. A later genetic analysis associated a missense DCLRE1C variant with V-gene and J-gene trimming of TCR beta chains, and an independent cohort replicated the association. In a later analysis, some 18,000 TCR beta sequences were associated with specific HLA alleles at a false discovery rate of 0.05. The classifier was reported to diagnose cytomegalovirus status with high specificity and sensitivity in both the original cohort and the validation cohort. The presence/absence analyses assumed that sequencing depth was roughly uniform across donors, and that assumption may not be true. It was suggested by the authors that the approach could potentially be generalized to other disease states and immunological phenotypes. In a later analysis, HLA-associated TCR beta chains were found to be more clonally expanded and to have lower generation probabilities than equally common non-associated chains. While some public TCRs were present in many individuals, most TCR sequences turned up only very rarely across donors. CMV serostatus was the only immune exposure information available for the cohort. In a later genetic analysis, fewer N-insertions in productive TCRs were reported among donors in an Asian-associated ancestry cluster than the approximately 670-donor mean.

The cohort consisted of hundreds of healthy bone marrow donors. At the time of sampling, every cohort member was nominally healthy, though immune exposures that went unrecorded were likely present. The donor tested CMV seronegative, placing the donor among the 350 to 400 seronegative members of the cohort. Every donor gave a peripheral blood sample, and the peripheral blood mononuclear cells from that sample were used for TCR beta sequencing. The Qiagen DNeasy Blood Extraction Kit was used to extract genomic DNA from the blood cell samples. Measured from the cysteine to the phenylalanine, the CDR3 is 11 residues long. Just CDR3 DNA is preserved here, 33 bases in frame from base 1. The germline V gene specifies MDHEN as CDR1 and SYDVKM as CDR2. Relative to germline, V is 11 bases shorter and J is 8 bases shorter, with 13 bases between their ends.

The sequence came from a woman aged 30 to 39 in good health and CMV-seronegative. The sequenced sample was PBMCs. Recombination joined TRBV28 with TRBJ2-1; the D gene assignment is ambiguous. The CDR3 protein is CAAQDEDEQFF. At the DNA level, the sequence is TGTGCCGCCCAAGACGAGGATGAGCAGTTCTTC.